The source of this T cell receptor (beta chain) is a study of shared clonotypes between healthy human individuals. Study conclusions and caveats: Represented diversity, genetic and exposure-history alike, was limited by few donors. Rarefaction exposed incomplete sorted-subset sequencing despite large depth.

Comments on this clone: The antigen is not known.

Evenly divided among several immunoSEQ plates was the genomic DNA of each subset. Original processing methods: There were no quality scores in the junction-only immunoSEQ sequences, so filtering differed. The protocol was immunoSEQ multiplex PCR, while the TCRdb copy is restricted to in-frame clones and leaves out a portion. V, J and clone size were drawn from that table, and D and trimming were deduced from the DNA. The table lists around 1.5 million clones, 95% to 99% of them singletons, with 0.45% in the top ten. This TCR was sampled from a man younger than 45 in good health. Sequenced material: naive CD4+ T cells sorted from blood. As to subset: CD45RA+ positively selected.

DNA for the CDR3: TGCGCCAGCAGCCAAGATCCTTCCCGCACGGATGAGCAGTTCTTC. Translation gives CASSQDPSRTDEQFF. The chain has TRBV4-3 and TRBJ2-1; D is ambiguous. The germline V and J ends were trimmed by 0 bases and 8 bases, with 14 bases remaining between them. CDR3 size: 15 residues. Germline lookup yields CDR1 LGHNA and CDR2 YSLEER.